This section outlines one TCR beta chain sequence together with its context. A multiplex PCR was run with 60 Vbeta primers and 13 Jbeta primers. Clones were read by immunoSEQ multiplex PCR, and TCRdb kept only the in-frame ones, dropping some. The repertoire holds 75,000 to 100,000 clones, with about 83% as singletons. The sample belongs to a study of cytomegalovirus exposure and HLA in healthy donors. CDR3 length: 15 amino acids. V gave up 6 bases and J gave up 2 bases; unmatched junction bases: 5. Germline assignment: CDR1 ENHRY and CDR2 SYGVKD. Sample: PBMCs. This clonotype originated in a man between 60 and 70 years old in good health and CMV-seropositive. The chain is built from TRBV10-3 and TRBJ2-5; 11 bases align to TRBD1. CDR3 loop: CAIRRGTGGQETQYF. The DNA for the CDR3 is TGTGCCATCAGGCGAGGGACAGGGGGGCAAGAGACCCAGTACTTC.